Presented here are 29 T cell receptor beta chains from one specimen sequenced in a study of blood T cell repertoires in COVID-19. Sequenced by immunoSEQ multiplex PCR; TCRdb stores in-frame clones only, minus some. The sample yields about 140,000 clones, around 83% seen once. The specimen sequenced was peripheral blood. The receptors originated from a human donor in a cohort sampled during active COVID-19.

The gene calls are TRBV6-5 and TRBJ1-1; TRBD1 matches at 8 bases. The CDR3 is made up of 15 amino acids. V lost 7 bases to trimming and J lost 1 base; unmatched junction nucleotides: 8. Germline CDR1 reads MNHEY; CDR2 reads SVGAGI. CDR3 protein: CASKKTGGQNTEAFF. CDR3 DNA: TGTGCCAGCAAGAAAACAGGGGGGCAGAACACTGAAGCTTTCTTT.

The rearrangement uses TRBV7-8 and TRBJ2-1, with 8 positions matching TRBD2. CDR3 length: 14 amino acids. Losses at the gene ends were 5 bases for V and 6 bases for J; bases not matched to a gene: 6. From germline, CDR1 is SGHVS and CDR2 FQNEAQ. This CDR3 is CASSLRGGLNEQFF. The CDR3 bases are TGTGCCAGCAGCCTTCGCGGGGGGCTCAATGAGCAGTTCTTC.

This CDR3 is CASSHGDEQFF. CDR3 DNA sequence: TGTGCCAGCAGCCACGGAGATGAGCAGTTCTTC. The chain joins TRBV7-6 to TRBJ2-1; D unclear. CDR3 size: 11 residues. Trimming stripped 5 bases from V and 8 bases from J, with 7 bases between. Germline V gene sequence: CDR1 SGHVS, CDR2 FNYEAQ.

The V gene is TRBV4-3, the J gene TRBJ2-3; 12 nucleotides agree with TRBD2. V was pared by 0 bases and J by 4 bases, with 2 bases of the junction left unmatched. Germline CDR1 and CDR2: LGHNA and YSLEER. This CDR3 contains 16 residues. The CDR3 DNA reads as TGCGCCAGCAGCCAAGAGGCTAGCGGGAGGGCAGATACGCAGTATTTT. Translated, it gives CASSQEASGRADTQYF.

The rearrangement uses TRBV7-6 and TRBJ2-2, with 7 bases aligning to TRBD2. V trimming: 5 bases; J trimming: 1 base; junction bases outside the gene matches: 10. The germline gives CDR1 SGHVS, CDR2 FNYEAQ. The CDR3 totals 17 residues. The CDR3 sequence: CASSPLQGGRNTGELFF. CDR3 DNA sequence: TGTGCCAGCAGCCCCCTTCAGGGCGGGAGGAACACCGGGGAGCTGTTTTTT.

This clone showed up just a few times. The chain is built from TRBV15 and TRBJ2-7, with D possibly matching TRBD2 (5 bases). The CDR3 runs to 13 residues. V dropped 0 bases and J dropped 5 bases, with 8 bases sitting between them. Germline CDR1 reads LNHNV; CDR2 reads YYDKDF (reference sequence). CDR3 sequence: CATSRDRRDEQYF. DNA of the CDR3: TGTGCCACCAGCAGAGATCGGCGGGACGAGCAGTACTTC.

This chain connects TRBV27 to TRBJ2-2, with 9 nucleotides matching TRBD2. This CDR3 comprises 15 residues. The J segment lost 4 bases and the V segment lost 5 bases, leaving 5 bases of the junction unmatched. Germline V gene data show CDR1 as MNHEY and CDR2 as SMNVEV (reference sequence). The CDR3 DNA sequence: TGTGCCAGCAGTGAAAGCGGGAGGTCCACCGGGGAGCTGTTTTTT. It encodes CASSESGRSTGELFF.

The rearrangement uses TRBV5-5 and TRBJ1-4; 7 nucleotides agree with TRBD1. CDR1 is SGHKS and CDR2 is YYEKEE in the germline V gene (reference sequence). CDR3 length: 14 residues. V lost 3 bases and J lost 6; bases outside the gene matches: 5. The CDR3 region is CASSSQGQDEKLFF. The CDR3 DNA follows: TGTGCCAGCAGCTCACAGGGGCAGGATGAAAAACTGTTTTTT.

The chain employs TRBV18 and TRBJ1-5; D not certain. V was cut by 6 bases and J by 7 bases, with 22 bases left in between. CDR1 and CDR2 from the germline V gene are KGHSH and LQKENI. The CDR3 is made up of 16 amino acids. In nucleotides, the CDR3 is TGTGCCAGCTCTCTCTCGTCCTCGGAGGGAGGACAGCCCCAGCATTTT. It is translated as CASSLSSSEGGQPQHF.

The rearrangement links TRBV7-9 to TRBJ1-3; D is ambiguous. In germline, CDR1 is SEHNR, CDR2 FQNEAQ (reference sequence). This CDR3 has 14 residues. Trimming stripped 0 bases from V and 4 bases from J, with 7 bases between. The CDR3 reads CASSLAPEGNTIYF. The CDR3 DNA follows: TGTGCCAGCAGCTTAGCACCCGAGGGAAACACCATATATTTT.

The genes are TRBV6-5 and TRBJ1-4; D unresolved. The CDR3 consists of 14 residues. V shed 4 bases and J shed 0 bases, with 6 bases lying between them. Per germline, CDR1 MNHEY and CDR2 SVGAGI. CDR3 in amino acids: CASSFTPTNEKLFF. The CDR3 DNA reads as TGTGCCAGCAGTTTCACACCAACTAATGAAAAACTGTTTTTT.

The chain couples TRBV7-9 to TRBJ2-5; D may be TRBD2 (6 bases). Germline V gene sequence: CDR1 SEHNR, CDR2 FQNEAQ (reference sequence). The CDR3 runs 15 residues. V dropped 5 bases and J dropped 1 base, with 14 bases sitting between them. The CDR3 protein is CASSLGGDSQETQYF. The CDR3 DNA follows: TGTGCCAGCAGCCTTGGTGGGGACTCCCAAGAGACCCAGTACTTC.

J is TRBJ1-1 and V is TRBV5-1; tentatively, D is TRBD1 (6 bases). Trimming cost V 1 base and J 8 bases, with 21 bases left between them. Germline loops: CDR1 SGHRS, CDR2 YFSETQ. There are 16 residues in the CDR3. The CDR3 DNA reads as TGCGCCAGCAGCTTGATAAATACAGGGAACGGGCTAGAAGCTTTCTTT. It is translated as CASSLINTGNGLEAFF.

In its sample, this clone was seen once. The rearrangement uses TRBV3-1 (or the pseudogene TRBV3-2) and TRBJ2-7, with 7 bases fitting TRBD2. Trimming cost V 2 bases and J 1 base; bases outside gene matches: 8. Germline V gene lookup returns CDR1 LGHDT and CDR2 YNNKEL (reference sequence). The CDR3 has 16 residues. The CDR3 spells CASSQSDLAASYEQYF. CDR3 coding DNA: TGTGCCAGCAGCCAATCGGACCTAGCGGCTTCCTACGAGCAGTACTTC.

In this sample, this clone turned up a few times. The chain uses TRBV20-1 and TRBJ1-1; no firm D call. Germline loops: CDR1 DFQATT, CDR2 SNEGSKA (reference sequence). V was trimmed by 4 bases and J by 6 bases, leaving 9 bases between them. There are 11 residues in the CDR3. The CDR3 DNA follows: TGCAGTGCTACCAGACACCCTGAAGCTTTCTTT. Translating gives CSATRHPEAFF.

This rearrangement joins TRBV12-3 or TRBV12-4 to TRBJ1-1; D gene ambiguous. This CDR3 region has 13 residues. V was pared by 3 bases and J by 1 base, with 6 bases between. CDR3 in amino acids: CASSFHKNTEAFF. The CDR3 nucleotides read TGTGCCAGCAGTTTCCACAAGAACACTGAAGCTTTCTTT.

V usage is TRBV27 and J usage is TRBJ1-5; 7 bases align to TRBD1. The CDR3 consists of 15 residues. Germline values: CDR1 MNHEY, CDR2 SMNVEV (reference sequence). V lost 6 bases and J lost 7; bases outside the gene matches: 12. For the CDR3, the DNA is TGTGCCAGCAGCCCCGCGGACAGGATGATCCAGCCCCAGCATTTT. It codes for CASSPADRMIQPQHF.

This clone was seen a few times. The rearrangement links TRBV5-1 to TRBJ1-1, with 12 bases that match TRBD1. With V trimmed by 3 bases and J by 4 bases, 7 bases remained unmatched. Germline CDR1 and CDR2: SGHRS and YFSETQ. This CDR3 has 16 residues. The DNA of the CDR3 is TGCGCCAGCAGCTCCGGGACAGGGGGCTCTGGCACTGAAGCTTTCTTT. Translated, it gives CASSSGTGGSGTEAFF. Looking up the rest from reference TRBV5-1 and TRBJ1-1 gives the full variable domain: KAGVTQTPRYLIKTRGQQVTLSCSPISGHRSVSWYQQTPGQGLQFLFEYFSETQRNKGNFPGRFSGRQFSNSRSEMNVSTLELGDSALYLCASSSGTGGSGTEAFFGQGTRLTVV.

This clone was seen once. The chain links TRBV6-6 to TRBJ1-1, with 8 positions matching TRBD1. The V gene's germline CDR1 is MNHNY and CDR2 SVGAGI (reference sequence). The CDR3 length is 13 residues. Losses at the gene ends were 4 bases for V and 7 bases for J; bases not matched to a gene: 5. CDR3 sequence: CASSSRQGFEAFF. CDR3 DNA sequence: TGTGCCAGCAGTTCACGACAGGGGTTTGAAGCTTTCTTT.

V gene TRBV7-9 combines with J gene TRBJ2-5; maybe TRBD2 (7 bases). Germline V gene sequence: CDR1 SEHNR, CDR2 FQNEAQ (reference sequence). V was pared by 3 bases and J by 10 bases, with 9 bases between. CDR3 length: 11 amino acids. The CDR3 loop is CASSLRGGQYF. Here the CDR3 DNA reads TGTGCCAGCAGCTTGAGGGGGGGCCAGTACTTC.

This clone has a handful of counts. The rearrangement uses TRBV27 and TRBJ2-7, with 8 bases identical to TRBD2. V gave up 6 bases and J gave up 2 bases; unmatched junction bases: 15. In germline, CDR1 is MNHEY, CDR2 SMNVEV (reference sequence). The CDR3 has 17 residues. CDR3 region: CASRRQGGAGGTYEQYF. For the CDR3, the DNA is TGTGCCAGCAGGCGGCAGGGAGGCGCGGGAGGAACCTACGAGCAGTACTTC.

The V and J genes are TRBV2 and TRBJ2-2; 13 bases fit TRBD2. The CDR3 sequence is 16 residues long. V dropped 8 bases and J dropped 1; count of bases not matched to a gene: 4. From germline, CDR1 is SNHLY and CDR2 FYNNEI. CDR3 sequence: CASSRTSGRNTGELFF. The CDR3 coding sequence is TGTGCCAGCTCTCGGACTAGCGGGAGGAACACCGGGGAGCTGTTTTTT.

The chain has TRBV4-2 and TRBJ1-1, with a possible D match to TRBD1 (6 bases). The germline CDR1 and CDR2 sequences are LGHNA and YNFKEQ. Deletions cut 6 bases from V and 5 bases from J, with 13 bases between. CDR3 size: 13 residues. The CDR3 loop reads CASRRNQGTEAFF. The CDR3 DNA reads as TGTGCCAGCAGACGCAATCAGGGGACTGAAGCTTTCTTT.

The V gene is TRBV10-3, the J gene TRBJ2-1, with 11 bases fitting TRBD2. The CDR3 consists of 15 residues. Looked up from germline, CDR1 is ENHRY and CDR2 is SYGVKD. V was pared by 4 bases and J by 7 bases, with 6 bases of the junction left unmatched. CDR3 bases: TGTGCCATCAGTGTTACTAGCGGGAGTTTTAATGAGCAGTTCTTC. Translating it yields CAISVTSGSFNEQFF.

The chain employs TRBV6-5 and TRBJ2-3; TRBD2 aligns across 7 bases. Germline CDR1 reads MNHEY; CDR2 reads SVGAGI. The CDR3 is 16 residues long. After removal of 2 bases from V and 0 bases from J, the junction contained 5 bases not matched to a gene. CDR3 sequence reads: CASSYGSGPSTDTQYF. The CDR3 DNA sequence: TGTGCCAGCAGTTACGGTAGCGGGCCAAGCACAGATACGCAGTATTTT.

J is TRBJ2-2 and V is TRBV7-9; 7 nucleotides line up with TRBD2. Trimming cost V 5 bases and J 7 bases; bases outside gene matches: 7. The CDR3 length is 14 residues. Germline V gene lookup returns CDR1 SEHNR and CDR2 FQNEAQ (reference sequence). For the CDR3, the DNA is TGTGCCAGCAGCGCGACTAGCCAGGTCGGGGAGCTGTTTTTT. Translating gives CASSATSQVGELFF.

V usage is TRBV5-6 and J usage is TRBJ2-7; the D is unclear. Germline V gene sequence: CDR1 SGHDT, CDR2 YYEEEE. CDR3 length: 13 residues. V dropped 6 bases and J dropped 0 bases, with 10 bases sitting between them. CDR3 DNA: TGTGCCAGCACCCTCGAGCCCTCCTACGAGCAGTACTTC. Amino acid sequence: CASTLEPSYEQYF.

The chain recombines TRBV21-1 with TRBJ2-4; the table's D call of TRBD2 was not tested on the DNA. TRBV21-1 is given as a pseudogene. The length of the CDR3 is 17 residues. CDR3 sequence reads: CASSKESDGGRENIQYF. The CDR3 DNA reads TGTGCCAGCAGCAAAGAGTCGGACGGAGGGCGTGAGAACATTCAGTACTTC.

CDR3 DNA: TGTGCCAGCACCGCCATGGGACAGGGGTACAATGAGCAGTTCTTC. Translated: CASTAMGQGYNEQFF. The chain joins TRBV28 to TRBJ2-1, with 10 bases lining up with TRBD1. Germline V CDR1 and CDR2: MDHEN, SYDVKM. Losses at the gene ends were 7 bases for V and 4 bases for J; bases not matched to a gene: 7. The CDR3 loop spans 15 amino acids.